What follows are 30 T cell receptor beta chains derived from one specimen sequenced in a study of response to subunit inactivated influenza vaccine (dated by TCRdb to 2016 to 2018). Libraries were built with RT-PCR. The sequencer was an Illumina HiSeq 2500. TCRdb reprocessing: public reads trimmed at Q25 with fastp, clones called with MiXCR, in-frame beta chains kept. Merged by CDR3 protein, the rows form single entries marked with the most common genes and DNA. A total of around 540,000 distinct CDR3 sequences appear in this sample, approximately 12% of them only once. Clones ranked in the top ten supply roughly 10% of the sample. The material was PBMCs from blood, obtained on the day of vaccination. The receptors were gathered from a man in his fifties or sixties who received an inactivated influenza vaccine. Donor details come from another sample of the same person, matched by shared clones.

CDR3 sequence reads: CTFSSPGLAEKSTDTQYF. The CDR3 DNA sequence: TGTACCTTCAGTTCTCCCGGACTAGCGGAAAAATCCACAGATACGCAGTATTTT. The chain carries TRBV6-7 and TRBJ2-3, with 10 bases identical to TRBD2. TRBV6-7 is classed as an ORF, of uncertain function. The CDR3 has 18 amino acids.

The chain has TRBV20-1 and TRBJ2-7, with 8 nucleotides matching TRBD2. The trim removed 3 bases at V and 4 bases at J, leaving 8 bases unmatched. CDR1 and CDR2 (germline): DFQATT, SNEGSKA (reference sequence). This CDR3 has 14 amino acids. This chain's CDR3 is CSASPGSGIYEQYF. The DNA of the CDR3 is TGCAGTGCTAGCCCGGGTAGCGGGATTTACGAGCAGTACTTC.

The chain employs TRBV4-3 and TRBJ2-3, with D unclear. The CDR3 spans 15 residues. The germline gives CDR1 LGHNA, CDR2 YSLEER. Trimming took off 0 bases at V and 6 bases at J, with 13 bases between the two ends. CDR3 nucleotides: TGCGCCAGCAGCCAAGATAACACTCCCGGGGATACGCAGTATTTT. Residues: CASSQDNTPGDTQYF.

This clonotype was seen a few times. The CDR3 region has the DNA TGTGCCAGCAGCTTAGGGGGGGACAGAAGGAGCTCCTACGAGCAGTACTTC. This gives the protein CASSLGGDRRSSYEQYF. The rearrangement uses TRBV7-6 and TRBJ2-7; maybe TRBD1 (7 bases). This CDR3 has 17 amino acids. The germline V and J ends were trimmed by 1 base and 0 bases, with 16 bases remaining between them. Germline CDR1 SGHVS, CDR2 FNYEAQ.

This clonotype was picked up a small number of times. The V and J genes are TRBV3-1 and TRBJ1-2; TRBD1 matches 7 bases. J was trimmed by 0 bases and V by 0 bases; bases with no gene match: 4. CDR3 size: 16 residues. CDR1 LGHDT and CDR2 YNNKEL come from the germline V gene (reference sequence). The CDR3 region is CASSQDSGTANYGYTF. For the CDR3, the DNA is TGTGCCAGCAGCCAAGACTCGGGGACAGCTAACTATGGCTACACCTTC. The full variable domain, in which reference TRBV3-1 and TRBJ1-2 provide the parts outside the CDR3, is DTAVSQTPKYLVTQMGNDKSIKCEQNLGHDTMYWYKQDSKKFLKIMFSYNNKELIINETVPNRFSPKSPDKAHLNLHINSLELGDSAVYFCASSQDSGTANYGYTFGSGTRLTVV.

This rearrangement joins TRBV5-1 to TRBJ2-5; 7 bases map to TRBD1. The J segment lost 2 bases and the V segment lost 5 bases, leaving 9 bases of the junction unmatched. This CDR3 comprises 15 residues. Germline V gives CDR1 SGHRS, CDR2 YFSETQ. CDR3 in amino acids: CASSSGTVTQETQYF. DNA for the CDR3: TGCGCCAGCAGTTCGGGGACAGTTACTCAAGAGACCCAGTACTTC.

The CDR3 nucleotides read TGCAGCGCCCATTCGGTTGTCGGACCGTGGTTCTTT. It specifies CSAHSVVGPWFF. The chain couples TRBV29-1 to TRBJ1-1; D gene uncertain. CDR3 size: 12 residues. Per the germline V gene, CDR1 is SQVTM and CDR2 is ANQGSEA. Trimming cost V 7 bases and J 14 bases, with 23 bases left between them.

This clonotype showed up just a few times. The chain recombines TRBV20-1 with TRBJ1-2; 7 bases fit TRBD1. CDR1 and CDR2 from the germline V gene are DFQATT and SNEGSKA (reference sequence). The CDR3 consists of 15 residues. V was pared by 0 bases and J by 3 bases, with 7 bases of the junction left unmatched. The CDR3 here is CSARDVGGPDYGYTF. In DNA, the CDR3 is TGCAGTGCTAGAGATGTAGGGGGCCCGGACTATGGCTACACCTTC.

In this sample, this clonotype turned up a few times. CDR3 bases: TGCAGCATTCAGCGGGAGGGCCGGGAGACCCAGTACTTC. Translation: CSIQREGRETQYF. The gene calls are TRBV29-1 and TRBJ2-5, with TRBD2 identical over 10 bases. The CDR3 is 13 amino acids. Germline V CDR1 and CDR2: SQVTM, ANQGSEA. With 8 bases clipped from V and 5 bases from J, the junction kept 8 bases outside the gene matches.

This clonotype was seen at least ten times. The gene calls are TRBV29-1 and TRBJ1-1, with D possibly TRBD1 on 6 matching bases. Trimming took off 6 bases at V and 4 bases at J, with 18 bases between the two ends. CDR1 and CDR2 (germline): SQVTM, ANQGSEA. This CDR3 contains 14 residues. Here the CDR3 reads CSVPGWGAGTEAFF. The CDR3 DNA sequence: TGCAGCGTCCCCGGCTGGGGGGCTGGCACTGAAGCTTTCTTT.

There are a few counts of this clonotype. The genes are TRBV27 and TRBJ1-1; TRBD1 matches at 8 bases. The germline gives CDR1 MNHEY, CDR2 SMNVEV (reference sequence). Trimming removed 6 bases from V and 2 bases from J; junction bases left unmatched: 8. The CDR3 extends over 15 amino acids. CDR3 loop: CASSRTGTQNTEAFF. The CDR3, as DNA: TGTGCCAGCAGCCGGACAGGGACCCAAAACACTGAAGCTTTCTTT.

This clonotype was recorded many times. The chain recombines TRBV5-5 with TRBJ1-5, with D possibly being TRBD1 (5 bases). The CDR3 consists of 15 residues. V dropped 0 bases and J dropped 2 bases, with 9 bases sitting between them. Germline-derived CDR1 and CDR2 are SGHKS and YYEKEE (reference sequence). This CDR3 is CASSLAAGGNQPQHF. The CDR3 nucleotides are TGTGCCAGCAGCTTGGCAGCGGGGGGCAATCAGCCCCAGCATTTT.

This clonotype has just a few counts. The rearrangement links TRBV7-2 to TRBJ2-1; TRBD1 agrees at 9 bases. CDR3 length equals 16 residues. Germline CDR1 is SGHTA and CDR2 is FQGNSA. V lost 0 bases to trimming and J lost 3 bases; unmatched junction nucleotides: 3. This chain's CDR3 is CASSLAGQGFYNEQFF. CDR3 DNA: TGTGCCAGCAGCTTAGCGGGACAGGGCTTCTACAATGAGCAGTTCTTC.

This clonotype was counted a few times. The chain couples TRBV3-1 to TRBJ1-3; the match to TRBD1 covers 8 bases. The junction had 7 bases not matched to a gene; V was cut back by 3 bases and J by 3 bases. The CDR3 runs 16 residues. Germline V lookup: CDR1 LGHDT, CDR2 YNNKEL (reference sequence). The CDR3 nucleotides read TGTGCCAGCAGCCAGGCCCCAGGGGGCTTTGGAAACACCATATATTTT. It yields the protein CASSQAPGGFGNTIYF.

The chain combines TRBV19 with TRBJ2-2; tentatively, D is TRBD1 (6 bases). V lost 5 bases, J lost 6 bases, and 10 bases lay in between. Per germline, CDR1 LNHDA and CDR2 SQIVND (reference sequence). There are 13 residues in the CDR3. As DNA, the CDR3 is TGTGCCAGTAGTGACGAGGGGGCCGGGGAGCTGTTTTTT. Its protein is CASSDEGAGELFF.

The chain uses TRBV24-1 and TRBJ2-3, with 9 bases fitting TRBD2. Trimming cost V 4 bases and J 0 bases; bases outside gene matches: 13. The V gene's germline CDR1 is KGHDR and CDR2 SFDVKD. CDR3 length equals 19 residues. The CDR3 protein is CATSDPTSGGFPSTDTQYF. CDR3 DNA: TGTGCCACCAGTGACCCGACTAGCGGAGGCTTTCCTAGCACAGATACGCAGTATTTT.

The chain recombines TRBV7-2 with TRBJ2-2; D is perhaps TRBD1 (5 bases). The V end lost 3 bases, the J end lost 5 bases, and 16 bases lay between the germline ends. The CDR3 has 16 amino acids. Looked up from germline, CDR1 is SGHTA and CDR2 is FQGNSA. CDR3 sequence reads: CASSFAGTQGTGELFF. The CDR3, as DNA: TGTGCCAGCAGCTTTGCCGGTACTCAGGGAACCGGGGAGCTGTTTTTT.

This clonotype was counted a few times. The V gene is TRBV12-3 or TRBV12-4, the J gene TRBJ1-1, with D tentatively TRBD1 (5 bases). There are 16 residues in the CDR3. Trimming cost V 7 bases and J 5 bases, with 23 bases left between them. CDR3 nucleotides: TGTGCCAGCAACCCCGGGGGGGGAAGGGGAGGAACTGAAGCTTTCTTT. Its protein product is CASNPGGGRGGTEAFF.

The rearrangement joins TRBV11-2 to TRBJ2-1; a possible D gene is TRBD2 (6 bases). The V end was cut by 1 base, the J end by 8 bases, with 12 bases between. The V gene's germline CDR1 is SGHAT and CDR2 FQNNGV. This CDR3 contains 14 residues. The CDR3: CASSLAPGGDEQFF. CDR3 in DNA: TGTGCCAGCAGCTTAGCACCAGGCGGGGATGAGCAGTTCTTC.

This chain connects TRBV7-9 to TRBJ2-3; a possible D gene is TRBD2 (5 bases). The CDR3 covers 10 residues. The germline V gene has CDR1 SEHNR and CDR2 FQNEAQ (reference sequence). CDR3 bases: TGTTCTGGGAGTGTGGATACGCAGTATTTT. Protein: CSGSVDTQYF.

The gene calls are TRBV10-3 and TRBJ2-1, with D perhaps matching TRBD1 (5 bases). CDR1 is ENHRY and CDR2 is SYGVKD in the germline V gene. V shed 7 bases and J shed 2 bases, with 12 bases lying between them. This CDR3 contains 14 residues. Here the CDR3 reads CAITQGATYNEQFF. The CDR3 DNA is TGTGCCATCACGCAGGGTGCAACCTACAATGAGCAGTTCTTC.

As to this clonotype: A much larger clone lies a single base off, so this may be a read error. CDR3 protein: CASRPCRGQVNEQYF. The CDR3 nucleotides are TGTGCCAGCAGACCCTGTAGAGGGCAGGTCAACGAGCAGTACTTC. The chain joins TRBV6-1 to TRBJ2-7; maybe TRBD2 (5 bases). The CDR3 runs 15 residues. Germline CDR1 MNHNS, CDR2 SASEGT. Trimming removed 6 bases from V and 5 bases from J, with 20 bases in between.

This clonotype was counted between two and nine times. This rearrangement joins TRBV7-2 to TRBJ1-6; 7 bases line up with TRBD1. CDR1 and CDR2 (germline): SGHTA, FQGNSA. The J segment lost 9 bases and the V segment lost 5 bases, leaving 7 bases of the junction unmatched. The CDR3 extends over 14 amino acids. The CDR3 here is CASSTQGVRSPLHF. The CDR3 DNA reads as TGTGCCAGCAGCACCCAGGGGGTACGTTCACCCCTCCACTTT.

The genes are TRBV29-1 and TRBJ1-2; weak D call: TRBD1 (6 bases). CDR1 and CDR2 (germline): SQVTM, ANQGSEA. The germline V and J ends were trimmed by 6 bases and 6 bases, with 11 bases remaining between them. The CDR3 loop spans 11 amino acids. The CDR3 protein is CSVEGVDGYTF. The CDR3 region has the DNA TGCAGCGTGGAGGGGGTCGATGGCTACACCTTC.

The chain links TRBV5-1 to TRBJ2-5; TRBD2 aligns across 7 bases. Trimming at V came to 4 bases and at J to 1 base, leaving 7 bases not matched to a gene. The CDR3 is 15 amino acids. The germline CDR1 and CDR2 sequences are SGHRS and YFSETQ. CDR3 sequence (DNA): TGCGCCAGCAGCGGGGGACTAACCGTCCAAGAGACCCAGTACTTC. Translation gives CASSGGLTVQETQYF.

The chain joins TRBV12-3 or TRBV12-4 to TRBJ1-6; 7 bases line up with TRBD1. The CDR3 runs to 14 residues. Unmatched junction bases numbered 6, after V lost 5 bases and J lost 8 bases. CDR3 protein: CASSLIGTDSPLHF. The DNA for the CDR3 is TGTGCCAGCAGTCTCATTGGGACAGATTCACCCCTCCACTTT.

This clonotype was picked up a small number of times. The chain has TRBV10-2 and TRBJ2-1, with 8 bases fitting TRBD1. The CDR3 spans 15 residues. Germline CDR1 is WSHSY and CDR2 is SAAADI. Germline trimming cut 6 bases from V and 3 bases from J; bases unmatched to any gene: 7. CDR3 in DNA: TGCGCCAGCAGGGAAGGACAGGGTAACTACAATGAGCAGTTCTTC. This sequence encodes CASREGQGNYNEQFF.

The V and J genes are TRBV19 and TRBJ2-3; D perhaps matches TRBD2 (6 bases). Germline CDR1 is LNHDA and CDR2 is SQIVND (reference sequence). V was cut by 5 bases and J by 6 bases, with 9 bases left in between. The CDR3 extends over 12 amino acids. The CDR3 region is CASSRGMDTQYF. For the CDR3, the DNA is TGTGCCAGTAGTCGGGGGATGGATACGCAGTATTTT.

This chain links TRBV19 with TRBJ1-2; TRBD1 matches 7 bases. The V and J ends lost 4 bases and 6 bases, in that order; junction bases with no gene match: 5. The length of the CDR3 is 13 residues. CDR1 LNHDA and CDR2 SQIVND come from the germline V gene (reference sequence). CDR3 residues: CASSTGTAHGYTF. In DNA, the CDR3 is TGTGCCAGTAGTACCGGGACAGCCCATGGCTACACCTTC.

Notes on this clonotype: At one end the junction does not follow the germline gene, possibly because of a read error. The rearrangement joins TRBV12-3 or TRBV12-4 to TRBJ1-5; D gene uncertain. The length of the CDR3 is 13 residues. DNA of the CDR3: TGTACCAGCATCATGGATAGCAATCAGCCCCAGCATTTT. This sequence encodes CTSIMDSNQPQHF.